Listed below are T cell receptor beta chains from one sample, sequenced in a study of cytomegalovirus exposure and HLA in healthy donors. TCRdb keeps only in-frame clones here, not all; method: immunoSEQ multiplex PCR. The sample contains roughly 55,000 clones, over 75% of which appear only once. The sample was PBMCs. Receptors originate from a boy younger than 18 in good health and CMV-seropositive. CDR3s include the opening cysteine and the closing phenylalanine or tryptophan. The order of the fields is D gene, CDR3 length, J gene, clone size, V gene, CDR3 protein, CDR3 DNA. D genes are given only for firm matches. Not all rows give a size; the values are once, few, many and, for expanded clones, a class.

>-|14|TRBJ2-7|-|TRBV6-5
CASTDRVGRYEQYF
TGTGCCAGCACAGACAGGGTAGGGAGGTACGAGCAGTACTTC
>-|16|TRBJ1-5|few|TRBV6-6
CASSYTRTGAGQPQHF
TGTGCCAGCAGTTACACCAGGACCGGCGCGGGTCAGCCCCAGCATTTT
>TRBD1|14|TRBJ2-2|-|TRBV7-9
CASSLTGDPGELFF
TGTGCCAGCAGTCTTACAGGGGATCCCGGGGAGCTGTTTTTT
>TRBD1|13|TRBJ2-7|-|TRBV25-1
CAAGTGSSYEQYF
TGTGCCGCAGGGACAGGGAGCTCCTACGAGCAGTACTTC
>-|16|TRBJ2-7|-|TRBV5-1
CASSFSQVTGSYEQYF
TGCGCCAGCAGCTTTAGTCAAGTAACAGGGTCCTACGAGCAGTACTTC
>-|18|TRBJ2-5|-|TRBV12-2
CASRSGKNRAGAIETQYF
TGTGCAAGTCGCTCCGGCAAAAACAGGGCGGGAGCAATCGAGACCCAGTACTTC
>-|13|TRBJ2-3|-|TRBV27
CASSLSPRGGFIF
TGTGCCAGCAGTTTATCCCCACGGGGTGGATTTATTTTT
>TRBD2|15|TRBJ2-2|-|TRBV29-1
CSVRTSGVNTGELFF
TGCAGCGTGAGAACTAGCGGGGTGAACACCGGGGAGCTGTTTTTT
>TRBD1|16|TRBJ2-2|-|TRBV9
CASSLPQGVGTGELFF
TGTGCCAGCAGCCTCCCACAGGGGGTCGGGACCGGGGAGCTGTTTTTT
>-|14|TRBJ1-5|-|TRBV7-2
CASSFLGGNQPQHF
TGTGCCAGCAGCTTCTTGGGGGGAAATCAGCCCCAGCATTTT
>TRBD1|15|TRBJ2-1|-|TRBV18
CASSPGQVSYNEQFF
TGTGCCAGCTCACCAGGACAGGTCTCCTACAATGAGCAGTTCTTC
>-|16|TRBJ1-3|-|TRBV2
CASARTQGYTGNTIYF
TGTGCCAGCGCCCGAACGCAGGGGTATACGGGAAACACCATATATTTT
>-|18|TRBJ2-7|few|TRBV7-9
CASSLGKIALQGAYEQYF
TGTGCCAGCAGCTTAGGTAAGATAGCACTTCAAGGAGCCTACGAGCAGTACTTC
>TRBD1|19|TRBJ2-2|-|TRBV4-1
CASSQRGGRGTGVTGELFF
TGCGCCAGCAGCCAAAGGGGGGGGAGGGGGACAGGGGTCACCGGGGAGCTGTTTTTT
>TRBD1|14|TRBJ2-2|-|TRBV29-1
CSAGQGAATGELFF
TGCAGCGCCGGACAGGGGGCCGCCACCGGGGAGCTGTTTTTT
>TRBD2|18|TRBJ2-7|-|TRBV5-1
CASSWAVSRGGGAYEQYF
TGCGCCAGCAGCTGGGCCGTCTCCCGAGGCGGGGGGGCGTACGAGCAGTACTTC
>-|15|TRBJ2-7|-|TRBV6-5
CASSPGRGSSYEQYF
TGTGCCAGCAGTCCTGGACGGGGAAGCTCCTACGAGCAGTACTTC
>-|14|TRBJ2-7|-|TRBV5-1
CASSTDRNSYEQYF
TGCGCCAGCAGTACTGACAGAAACTCCTACGAGCAGTACTTC
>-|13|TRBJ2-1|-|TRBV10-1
CASSGTAYNEQFF
TGCGCCAGCAGTGGAACAGCCTACAATGAGCAGTTCTTC
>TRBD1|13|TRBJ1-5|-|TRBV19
CASGQGTNQPQHF
TGTGCCAGTGGACAGGGCACAAATCAGCCCCAGCATTTT